Reported below is one T cell receptor beta chain. Its antigen is undetermined. This sample was included in a study of CD4 T cells in relation to SARS-CoV-2 and coronaviruses. Study at large: PBMCs were cultured with antigen for approximately nine days before TCR beta sequencing. Controls used an HIV-1 Nef peptide pool or no peptide. Findings and caveats of the study: Crossreactivity was assessed only for spike protein, not other viral proteins.

From germline, CDR1 is MNHEY and CDR2 SMNVEV (reference sequence). Losses at the gene ends were 5 bases for V and 1 base for J; bases not matched to a gene: 9. The CDR3 length is 17 residues. Sequencing used immunoSEQ multiplex PCR; TCRdb keeps in-frame clones, though not all of them. The sample shows roughly 24,000 clones, 65% to 80% of them seen only once. CD4+ T cells from unexposed donors were obtained before the COVID-19 pandemic (2011-2018). The cells were cultured for roughly 11 days before CD4+ T cells were isolated. Sequencing used CD4+ T cells from PBMCs, cultured in vitro. This clonotype originated in a human donor in good health. This chain links TRBV27 with TRBJ2-3, with 10 bases matching TRBD2. The CDR3 region has the DNA TGTGCCAGCAGTCCCCTACTAGCGGGATATGGCACAGATACGCAGTATTTT. Its translation is CASSPLLAGYGTDTQYF.